This TCR beta chain was sequenced in a study of blood T cell repertoires in COVID-19. CDR3 size: 17 residues. Trimming took 4 bases from V and 0 from J; bases not matched to a gene: 9. Per germline, CDR1 MGHDK and CDR2 SYGVNS. Some clones are missing from TCRdb's copy, which holds only in-frame ones; the method was immunoSEQ multiplex PCR. The sample shows about 95,000 clones, over 80% of them seen only once. The receptor comes from a woman in her fifties or sixties in a cohort sampled during active COVID-19. Sample: peripheral blood. This chain uses TRBV25-1 with TRBJ1-1; 9 bases are shared with TRBD1. The CDR3 DNA reads as TGTGCCAGCAGTGTATCCTTGACAGGGGGGATGAACACTGAAGCTTTCTTT. Translation: CASSVSLTGGMNTEAFF.